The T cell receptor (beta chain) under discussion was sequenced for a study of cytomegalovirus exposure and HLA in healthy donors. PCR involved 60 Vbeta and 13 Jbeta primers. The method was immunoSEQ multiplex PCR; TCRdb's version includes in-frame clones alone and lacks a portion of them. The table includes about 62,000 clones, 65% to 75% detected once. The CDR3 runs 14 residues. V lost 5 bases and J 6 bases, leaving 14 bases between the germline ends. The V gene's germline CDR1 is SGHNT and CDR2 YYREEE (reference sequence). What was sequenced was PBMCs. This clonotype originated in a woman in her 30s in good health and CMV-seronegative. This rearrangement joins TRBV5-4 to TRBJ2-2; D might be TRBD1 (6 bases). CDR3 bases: TGTGCCAGCAGGCCAAGAGCAGGGGCCGGGGAGCTGTTTTTT. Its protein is CASRPRAGAGELFF.